This T cell receptor beta chain derives from a study of human T cells and chemical hapten exposure. Study-wide background: Patients, a majority of them female, were diagnosed with alopecia areata, totalis or universalis.

Time point meaning: patch test 3, about 24 weeks after DPC sensitization. Regarding treatment: therapeutic diphenylcyclopropenone sensitization with weekly scalp DPC. From the RACE reads, TCRdb called clonotypes with MiXCR, one entry per CDR3 protein. The sample contains 210,000 or so distinct CDR3 sequences, about 22% of which appear only once. A note on this clonotype: Antigen unknown.

Findings of the study overall: More PT1 expanded TCRs went with higher patch test scores.

Sequenced material: whole blood, taken in connection with sensitization to the hapten diphenylcyclopropenone (DPC). This TCR derives from a woman aged 40 to 49 with alopecia areata. Some clones in this sample may be carry-over from other donors' samples.

CDR3 sequence reads: CASSYSPGREQYF. CDR3 DNA: TGTGCCAGCAGTTACTCGCCAGGGAGGGAGCAGTACTTC. The chain joins TRBV6-2 or TRBV6-3 to TRBJ2-7; maybe TRBD2 (6 bases). Trimming cost V 0 bases and J 7 bases, with 10 bases left between them. This CDR3 region has 13 residues. Germline CDR1 is MNHEY and CDR2 is SVGEGT.